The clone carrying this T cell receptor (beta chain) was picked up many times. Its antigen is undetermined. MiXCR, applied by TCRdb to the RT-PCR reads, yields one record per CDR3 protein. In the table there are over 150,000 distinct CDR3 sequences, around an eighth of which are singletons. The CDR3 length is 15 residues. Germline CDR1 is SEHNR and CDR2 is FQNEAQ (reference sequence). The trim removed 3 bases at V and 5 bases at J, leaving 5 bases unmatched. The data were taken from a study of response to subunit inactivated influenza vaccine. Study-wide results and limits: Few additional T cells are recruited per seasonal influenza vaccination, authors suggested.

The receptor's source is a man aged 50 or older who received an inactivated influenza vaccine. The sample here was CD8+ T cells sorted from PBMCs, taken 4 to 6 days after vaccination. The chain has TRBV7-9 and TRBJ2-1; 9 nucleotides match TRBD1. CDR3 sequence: CASSLWDREDNEQFF. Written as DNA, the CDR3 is TGTGCCAGCAGCTTGTGGGACAGGGAGGACAATGAGCAGTTCTTC.